This T cell receptor beta chain was observed in a study of circulating tumor DNA in untreated peripheral T-cell lymphoma (dated by TCRdb to the early 2020s). Overall results and qualifications from the work: Tumor-specific clonotypes turned up in around 76% of patients, identified from around 90% of baseline tissues and from about 66% of baseline serum samples.

Receptors were amplified or captured by the immunoSEQ multiplex PCR assay. Not all clones reach the TCRdb copy of this immuneACCESS table, which keeps in-frame sequences only. Checked studies attribute under half of the gap to unresolved V genes and leave the rest unexplained. Counted in this sample were about 1,100 clones; 80% of them appeared once. Under 8% of the sample belongs to the ten largest clones. Note on this clone: What antigen it recognizes has not been identified. It has no much larger one-base neighbor in the sample; base qualities were not kept.

Tumor-specific TCR clonotypes were identified by sequencing baseline tumor tissue collected before treatment. Next-generation sequencing of T-cell receptor sequences was used to monitor peripheral T-cell lymphoma patients receiving frontline treatment on a trial. This receptor was taken from a human donor with peripheral T-cell lymphoma. Sequencing input: tumor tissue.

In nucleotides, the sequence is TGTGCCAGCAGCTTCCCTTCGGTGGGGGCTCCTGAAGCTTTCTTT. The resulting protein is CASSFPSVGAPEAFF. This chain is built from TRBV11-3 and TRBJ1-1, and perhaps TRBD1 as D gene, on 6 matching bases. The CDR3 goes from the cysteine to the phenylalanine over 15 residues. Here the CDR3 DNA is all that survives: 45 bases in frame from base 1. Based on the germline V gene, the CDR1 and CDR2 sequences are SGHNT and YENEEA. The germline ends are 17 bases apart after V is trimmed by 3 bases and J by 6 bases.